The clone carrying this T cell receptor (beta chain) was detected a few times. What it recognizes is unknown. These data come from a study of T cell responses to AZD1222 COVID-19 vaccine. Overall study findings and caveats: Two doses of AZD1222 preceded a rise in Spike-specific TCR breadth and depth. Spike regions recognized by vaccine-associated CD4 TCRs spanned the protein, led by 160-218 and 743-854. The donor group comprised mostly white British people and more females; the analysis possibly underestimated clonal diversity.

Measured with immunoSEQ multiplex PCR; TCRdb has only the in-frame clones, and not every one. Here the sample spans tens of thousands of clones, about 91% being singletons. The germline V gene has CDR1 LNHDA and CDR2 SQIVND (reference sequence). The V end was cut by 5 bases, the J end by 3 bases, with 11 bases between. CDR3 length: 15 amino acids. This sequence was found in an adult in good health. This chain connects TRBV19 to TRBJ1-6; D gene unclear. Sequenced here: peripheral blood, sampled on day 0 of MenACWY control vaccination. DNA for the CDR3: TGTGCCAGTAGTCCTTTGGAAGGCTATAATTCACCCCTCCACTTT. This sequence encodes CASSPLEGYNSPLHF.